One and the same sample provided the 19 T cell receptor beta chains below, sequenced in a study of blood T cell repertoires in COVID-19. The repertoire was sequenced with immunoSEQ multiplex PCR; TCRdb's copy has only in-frame clones and lacks some. The data show approximately 360,000 clones, about four fifths seen once. Sequenced material: PBMCs or T cells enriched from blood (not recorded which). These receptors were collected from a woman aged 45-60 years who had recovered from COVID-19.

This chain uses TRBV5-1 with TRBJ2-1, with 15 bases fitting TRBD2. The germline V gene has CDR1 SGHRS and CDR2 YFSETQ. This CDR3 is 14 amino acids long. J was trimmed by 10 bases and V by 3 bases; bases with no gene match: 2. CDR3 bases: TGCGCCAGCAGCTGGACTAGCGGGGGGGCGGAGCAGTTCTTC. It specifies CASSWTSGGAEQFF.

The chain recombines TRBV6-5 with TRBJ2-7, with D possibly matching TRBD2 (5 bases). This CDR3 contains 15 residues. Trimming took 6 bases from V and 2 from J, leaving 17 bases between them. Germline CDR1 reads MNHEY; CDR2 reads SVGAGI. CDR3 residues: CASRRDLSPTYEQYF. The CDR3 DNA is TGTGCCAGCAGGAGGGATCTCTCTCCTACCTACGAGCAGTACTTC.

The genes are TRBV9 and TRBJ2-1, with 9 bases lining up with TRBD2. CDR1 is SGDLS, CDR2 YYNGEE, per germline. The CDR3 covers 17 residues. V shed 0 bases, J shed 7 bases, and the junction held 11 bases outside the gene matches. The CDR3 reads CASSVAGAGGFRNEQFF. In DNA form, the CDR3 reads TGTGCCAGCAGCGTAGCCGGAGCGGGAGGATTTCGAAATGAGCAGTTCTTC. Supplemented by reference TRBV9 and TRBJ2-1, the full variable domain reads DSGVTQTPKHLITATGQRVTLRCSPRSGDLSVYWYQQSLDQGLQFLIQYYNGEERAKGNILERFSAQQFPDLHSELNLSSLELGDSALYFCASSVAGAGGFRNEQFFGPGTRLTVL.

The chain carries TRBV10-3 and TRBJ1-6; 8 bases are shared with TRBD1. J gave up 7 bases and V 6 bases, and 5 bases lay outside the gene matches. This CDR3 has 14 amino acids. The germline V gene has CDR1 ENHRY and CDR2 SYGVKD. The CDR3 is CAIRKTGDNSPLHF. DNA of the CDR3: TGTGCCATCAGAAAGACAGGGGACAATTCACCCCTCCACTTT.

Notes on this clone: The sample carries other DNA sequences with the same CDR3. This chain connects TRBV20-1 to TRBJ1-1; D uncertain. With 6 bases removed from V and 0 bases from J, the gap between germline ends came to 5 bases. This CDR3 comprises 11 residues. CDR1 is DFQATT and CDR2 is SNEGSKA in the germline V gene (reference sequence). In nucleotides, the CDR3 is TGCAGTGCCCAAATGAACACTGAAGCTTTCTTT. Its translation is CSAQMNTEAFF.

The chain carries TRBV3-1 (or the pseudogene TRBV3-2) and TRBJ1-1, with 7 bases identical to TRBD1. The J segment lost 9 bases and the V segment lost 4 bases, leaving 8 bases of the junction unmatched. Germline CDR1 LGHDT, CDR2 YNNKEL (reference sequence). The CDR3 runs to 13 residues. The CDR3 sequence is CASSLAGTDKAFF. DNA for the CDR3: TGTGCCAGCAGCCTTGCCGGGACAGATAAAGCTTTCTTT.

The chain joins TRBV5-1 to TRBJ1-1, with D possibly being TRBD1 (6 bases). The CDR3 spans 15 residues. With 0 bases removed from V and 1 base from J, the gap between germline ends came to 10 bases. Germline V gene lookup returns CDR1 SGHRS and CDR2 YFSETQ. The CDR3 protein is CASSLGGQTNTEAFF. The CDR3 DNA is TGCGCCAGCAGCTTGGGTGGACAGACGAACACTGAAGCTTTCTTT.

This chain uses TRBV4-3 with TRBJ1-1; no definite D call. The CDR3 runs to 15 residues. Germline assignment: CDR1 LGHNA and CDR2 YSLEER. V shed 0 bases and J shed 1 base, with 9 bases lying between them. CDR3 region: CASSQDLRANTEAFF. As DNA, the CDR3 is TGCGCCAGCAGCCAAGATTTGAGGGCGAACACTGAAGCTTTCTTT.

The V and J genes are TRBV3-1 (or the pseudogene TRBV3-2) and TRBJ1-4; 8 positions match TRBD1. The CDR3 loop spans 12 amino acids. Trimming cost V 4 bases and J 8 bases; bases outside gene matches: 0. Per germline, CDR1 LGHDT and CDR2 YNNKEL (reference sequence). The CDR3 is CASSRTGEKLFF. The CDR3 DNA reads TGTGCCAGCAGCCGGACAGGGGAAAAACTGTTTTTT.

The chain joins TRBV10-2 to TRBJ2-7; a weak D match, TRBD1 (5 bases). This CDR3 has 13 residues. Germline assignment: CDR1 WSHSY and CDR2 SAAADI. Deletions cut 2 bases from V and 5 bases from J, with 10 bases between. The chain's CDR3 is CASSEGAWDEQYF. DNA for the CDR3: TGCGCCAGCAGTGAGGGGGCCTGGGACGAGCAGTACTTC.

The V and J genes are TRBV7-2 and TRBJ1-5; D remains ambiguous. The CDR3 covers 17 residues. Germline-derived CDR1 and CDR2 are SGHTA and FQGNSA. V was cut by 4 bases and J by 0 bases, with 16 bases left in between. CDR3 in amino acids: CASSSQSAGYSNQPQHF. The CDR3 DNA reads TGTGCCAGCAGCTCCCAATCAGCAGGATATAGCAATCAGCCCCAGCATTTT. The whole variable domain, remainder taken from reference TRBV7-2 and TRBJ1-5, is GAGVSQSPSNKVTEKGKDVELRCDPISGHTALYWYRQSLGQGLEFLIYFQGNSAPDKSGLPSDRFSAERTGGSVSTLTIQRTQQEDSAVYLCASSSQSAGYSNQPQHFGDGTRLSIL.

The rearrangement uses TRBV9 and TRBJ1-6; no reliable D call. There are 15 residues in the CDR3. Trimming removed 2 bases at V and 9 bases at J, with 15 bases between. CDR1 SGDLS and CDR2 YYNGEE come from the germline V gene. CDR3 sequence: CASSVGPAEGSPLHF. The DNA for the CDR3 is TGTGCCAGCAGCGTTGGCCCTGCGGAGGGTTCACCCCTCCACTTT.

This chain links TRBV6-5 with TRBJ2-7, with no clear D. The CDR3 spans 11 residues. Deletions cut 2 bases from V and 4 bases from J, with 3 bases between. Germline CDR1 and CDR2: MNHEY and SVGAGI. The CDR3 bases are TGTGCCAGCAGTTACCGGTACGAGCAGTACTTC. Its protein is CASSYRYEQYF.

The chain combines TRBV3-1 (or the pseudogene TRBV3-2) with TRBJ1-4; perhaps TRBD1 as D (5 bases). Germline assignment: CDR1 LGHDT and CDR2 YNNKEL (reference sequence). V dropped 4 bases and J dropped 5 bases, with 8 bases sitting between them. The CDR3 is 13 amino acids. The CDR3 DNA reads TGTGCCAGCAGCCCCCGGGGGAATGAAAAACTGTTTTTT. It encodes CASSPRGNEKLFF.

The V and J genes are TRBV29-1 and TRBJ1-2; TRBD1 matches 9 bases. This CDR3 has 13 residues. V shed 7 bases and J 5 bases; nucleotides not matched to a gene: 8. The germline gives CDR1 SQVTM, CDR2 ANQGSEA. CDR3 nucleotide sequence: TGCAGCGGGGAGACAGGGGGAGGGTATGGCTACACCTTC. Translating gives CSGETGGGYGYTF.

This clone has only a few counts. The chain joins TRBV9 to TRBJ2-7; unclear D gene. The germline V and J ends were trimmed by 3 bases and 1 base, with 8 bases remaining between them. The germline gives CDR1 SGDLS, CDR2 YYNGEE. The CDR3 is made up of 13 amino acids. CDR3 coding DNA: TGTGCCAGCAGCGGCGGCGAGTCCTACGAGCAGTACTTC. Protein product: CASSGGESYEQYF.

The gene calls are TRBV7-9 and TRBJ2-7, with no clear D. The CDR3 runs to 13 residues. CDR1 and CDR2 (germline): SEHNR, FQNEAQ (reference sequence). The V end was cut by 2 bases, the J end by 2 bases, with 7 bases between. CDR3 loop: CASSLTETYEQYF. CDR3 nucleotide sequence: TGTGCCAGCAGCTTAACAGAGACCTACGAGCAGTACTTC. The variable domain in full, completed from reference TRBV7-9 and TRBJ2-7, reads DTGVSQNPRHKITKRGQNVTFRCDPISEHNRLYWYRQTLGQGPEFLTYFQNEAQLEKSRLLSDRFSAERPKGSFSTLEIQRTEQGDSAMYLCASSLTETYEQYFGPGTRLTVT.

The V call is TRBV15, the J call TRBJ2-1; 7 bases are shared with TRBD2. Losses at the gene ends were 0 bases for V and 5 bases for J; bases not matched to a gene: 10. The CDR3 runs to 17 residues. The germline gives CDR1 LNHNV, CDR2 YYDKDF (reference sequence). The CDR3 here is CATSRDRALAENNEQFF. The CDR3 nucleotides read TGTGCCACCAGCAGAGATCGAGCGCTAGCGGAAAACAATGAGCAGTTCTTC.

The rearrangement joins TRBV12-3 or TRBV12-4 to TRBJ1-2, with D unresolved. V was trimmed by 6 bases and J by 2 bases, leaving 7 bases between them. This CDR3 has 12 residues. In DNA, the CDR3 is TGTGCCAGCAGCTCAGTAAACTATGGCTACACCTTC. It encodes CASSSVNYGYTF.